Below, 27 T cell receptor beta chains from the same sample are listed, as sequenced in a study of blood T cell repertoires in COVID-19. TCRdb keeps only in-frame clones here, not all; method: immunoSEQ multiplex PCR. Of fewer than 350,000 clones in the sample, around 90% were seen once. The sequenced sample consisted of peripheral blood. The receptor set was obtained from a woman aged 25 to 39 with COVID-19, enrolled during active disease.

The V and J genes are TRBV28 and TRBJ1-1; a weak D match, TRBD1 (5 bases). This CDR3 contains 15 residues. CDR1 and CDR2 from the germline V gene are MDHEN and SYDVKM. V was cut by 8 bases and J by 6 bases, with 22 bases left in between. In DNA form, the CDR3 reads TGTGCCAGCCACCCTGCCCTCGGGGGTGGCTCTGAAGCTTTCTTT. Its translation is CASHPALGGGSEAFF.

This clone occurred once. The chain links TRBV7-2 to TRBJ2-3; 10 bases agree with TRBD1. The length of the CDR3 is 14 residues. CDR1 is SGHTA, CDR2 FQGNSA, per germline. Germline trimming cut 4 bases from V and 4 bases from J; bases unmatched to any gene: 2. DNA for the CDR3: TGTGCCAGCAGCTGGGGGACAGGGGCAGATACGCAGTATTTT. Translation gives CASSWGTGADTQYF.

This chain joins TRBV7-9 and TRBJ2-5; 7 bases fit TRBD1. The germline V gene has CDR1 SEHNR and CDR2 FQNEAQ (reference sequence). The CDR3 sequence is 15 residues long. The V gene end was trimmed by 3 bases and the J gene end by 5 bases; junction bases not matched to a gene: 9. This chain's CDR3 is CASSFTAGGRETQYF. CDR3 DNA: TGTGCCAGCAGCTTTACGGCAGGGGGTAGGGAGACCCAGTACTTC.

The chain is built from TRBV27 and TRBJ2-3; 12 positions agree with TRBD2. The V and J ends lost 2 bases and 5 bases, in that order; junction bases with no gene match: 11. The germline V gene encodes CDR1 MNHEY and CDR2 SMNVEV (reference sequence). The CDR3 sequence is 18 residues long. In DNA form, the CDR3 reads TGTGCCAGCAGTTTACCGATGACTAGCGGGAGTTTATTAGATACGCAGTATTTT. It encodes CASSLPMTSGSLLDTQYF.

This clone turned up a few times. This chain links TRBV4-1 with TRBJ1-1; 8 bases fit TRBD1. This CDR3 contains 15 residues. Germline V lookup: CDR1 MGHRA, CDR2 YSYEKL. V lost 2 bases, J lost 5 bases, and 7 bases stayed unmatched. The CDR3 loop is CASSQPQGARTEAFF. CDR3 bases: TGCGCCAGCAGCCAACCCCAGGGGGCAAGGACTGAAGCTTTCTTT.

The J gene is TRBJ1-5, the V gene TRBV3-1 (or the pseudogene TRBV3-2); 8 bases line up with TRBD1. This CDR3 is 15 amino acids long. Per germline, CDR1 LGHDT and CDR2 YNNKEL (reference sequence). With 3 bases clipped from V and 6 bases from J, the junction kept 7 bases outside the gene matches. CDR3 residues: CASSQGRGQGQPQHF. Written as DNA, the CDR3 is TGTGCCAGCAGCCAGGGCAGGGGGCAGGGTCAGCCCCAGCATTTT.

The chain joins TRBV7-2 to TRBJ2-1, with TRBD2 identical over 9 bases. V lost 2 bases and J lost 7; bases outside the gene matches: 6. This CDR3 comprises 15 residues. Germline CDR1 and CDR2: SGHTA and FQGNSA. The CDR3 nucleotides are TGTGCCAGCAGCTTAAAAGCGGGAGGAGGAAATGAGCAGTTCTTC. Translated: CASSLKAGGGNEQFF. The variable domain in full, with the rest retrieved from reference TRBV7-2 and TRBJ2-1, is GAGVSQSPSNKVTEKGKDVELRCDPISGHTALYWYRQSLGQGLEFLIYFQGNSAPDKSGLPSDRFSAERTGGSVSTLTIQRTQQEDSAVYLCASSLKAGGGNEQFFGPGTRLTVL.

This clone has just one count. V and J are TRBV3-1 (or the pseudogene TRBV3-2) and TRBJ1-5; D is unresolved. The V and J ends lost 1 base and 7 bases respectively, with 11 bases between them. The CDR3 extends over 14 amino acids. Germline V gene data show CDR1 as LGHDT and CDR2 as YNNKEL (reference sequence). The CDR3 region has the DNA TGTGCCAGCAGCCAAGCATCGGGGTCCCAGCCCCAGCATTTT. Translated: CASSQASGSQPQHF.

This rearrangement joins TRBV10-3 to TRBJ1-2, with 9 nucleotides matching TRBD1. Germline V gene lookup returns CDR1 ENHRY and CDR2 SYGVKD. CDR3 size: 14 residues. J gave up 3 bases and V 6 bases, and 5 bases lay outside the gene matches. The CDR3 region is CAIRQGAWDYGYTF. The CDR3 DNA reads TGTGCCATCAGACAGGGGGCGTGGGACTATGGCTACACCTTC.

CDR3 in amino acids: CASSEGQAGGNTIYF. As DNA, the CDR3 is TGTGCCAGCAGTGAAGGACAGGCAGGGGGAAACACCATATATTTT. The V and J genes are TRBV9 and TRBJ1-3; TRBD1 matches 7 bases. V gave up 5 bases and J gave up 4 bases; unmatched junction bases: 9. The germline V gene has CDR1 SGDLS and CDR2 YYNGEE. The CDR3 totals 15 residues.

The gene calls are TRBV28 and TRBJ2-7; 7 bases align to TRBD1. The CDR3 length is 17 residues. Germline CDR1 is MDHEN and CDR2 is SYDVKM. With V trimmed by 6 bases and J by 4 bases, 18 bases remained unmatched. This CDR3 is CASSPNYRDSRFYEQYF. The CDR3 coding sequence is TGTGCCAGCAGCCCAAACTACCGGGACAGCCGATTTTACGAGCAGTACTTC.

Turning to this clone: The junction departs from germline at one end; a sequencing error may be responsible. This chain uses TRBV7-7 with TRBJ1-4; TRBD1 matches 10 bases. The germline V gene encodes CDR1 SSHAT and CDR2 FNYEAQ (reference sequence). The CDR3 length is 14 residues. The CDR3: CASSPGQGNEKLFF. CDR3 nucleotide sequence: TGTGCTAGCAGCCCGGGACAGGGGAATGAAAAACTGTTTTTT.

The genes are TRBV29-1 and TRBJ2-1; 12 bases match TRBD2. The germline gives CDR1 SQVTM, CDR2 ANQGSEA. After removal of 4 bases from V and 9 bases from J, the junction contained 4 bases not matched to a gene. CDR3 length: 13 residues. The CDR3 nucleotides are TGCAGCGTTGTGGCTAGCGGGAGGGGTGAGCAGTTCTTC. It codes for CSVVASGRGEQFF.

This sequence joins TRBV4-1 and TRBJ2-6; 8 nucleotides align to TRBD1. Trimming removed 1 base from V and 0 bases from J; junction bases left unmatched: 2. This CDR3 is 17 amino acids long. In germline, CDR1 is MGHRA, CDR2 YSYEKL. For the CDR3, the DNA is TGCGCCAGCAGCCAAGGGACAGGGCCCTCTGGGGCCAACGTCCTGACTTTC. Its protein product is CASSQGTGPSGANVLTF.

The V call is TRBV19, the J call TRBJ2-7; the match to TRBD1 covers 9 bases. The CDR3 runs to 15 residues. Trimming cost V 5 bases and J 4 bases; bases outside gene matches: 9. Germline CDR1 LNHDA, CDR2 SQIVND (reference sequence). DNA of the CDR3: TGTGCCAGTAGTCCTTCTTCGGACAGGGGTTACGAGCAGTACTTC. Encoded protein: CASSPSSDRGYEQYF.

This clone was seen just once. The chain combines TRBV21-1 with TRBJ2-7; no check of the table's D call, TRBD1, against the DNA was made. TRBV21-1 is tagged as a pseudogene. The CDR3 has 16 residues. The DNA for the CDR3 is TGTGCCAGCAGCAAGCTTAGGGGGAGAGAGATTTACGAGCAGTACTTC. This sequence encodes CASSKLRGREIYEQYF.

The chain links TRBV28 to TRBJ2-3; tentative D call: TRBD2 (5 bases). V gave up 3 bases and J gave up 3 bases, with 10 bases separating them. Per germline, CDR1 MDHEN and CDR2 SYDVKM. CDR3 length: 14 amino acids. CDR3 in amino acids: CASSFVGETDTQYF. CDR3 in DNA: TGTGCCAGCAGTTTCGTGGGAGAGACAGATACGCAGTATTTT.

The chain joins TRBV19 to TRBJ1-2, with no clear D. With 3 bases removed from V and 2 bases from J, the gap between germline ends came to 19 bases. The CDR3 has 17 amino acids. CDR1 LNHDA and CDR2 SQIVND come from the germline V gene (reference sequence). This CDR3 reads CASSIPPGTRYNYGYTF. The CDR3 DNA is TGTGCCAGTAGTATCCCACCGGGAACCCGATACAACTATGGCTACACCTTC.

V usage is TRBV19 and J usage is TRBJ1-1; D gene ambiguous. V was trimmed by 8 bases and J by 0 bases, leaving 19 bases between them. The V gene's germline CDR1 is LNHDA and CDR2 SQIVND (reference sequence). The CDR3 is 16 residues long. The CDR3 loop reads CASGPSFRKVNTEAFF. The CDR3 nucleotides are TGTGCCAGTGGTCCGAGTTTCAGGAAGGTGAACACTGAAGCTTTCTTT.

V gene TRBV11-2 combines with J gene TRBJ2-1, with 11 nucleotides matching TRBD2. Germline CDR1 reads SGHAT; CDR2 reads FQNNGV. This CDR3 comprises 17 residues. V gave up 2 bases and J gave up 5 bases; unmatched junction bases: 8. DNA for the CDR3: TGTGCCAGCAGCTTAAGCGCGACTAGCGGGACGAACAATGAGCAGTTCTTC. It yields the protein CASSLSATSGTNNEQFF. Full variable domain (rest looked up from reference TRBV11-2 and TRBJ2-1): EAGVAQSPRYKIIEKRQSVAFWCNPISGHATLYWYQQILGQGPKLLIQFQNNGVVDDSQLPKDRFSAERLKGVDSTLKIQPAKLEDSAVYLCASSLSATSGTNNEQFFGPGTRLTVL.

The chain couples TRBV6-5 to TRBJ2-7, with D tentatively TRBD1 or TRBD2 (5 bases each). Trimming stripped 10 bases from V and 0 bases from J, with 13 bases between. This CDR3 contains 13 residues. CDR1 and CDR2 (germline): MNHEY, SVGAGI. The CDR3 protein is CATRAEASYEQYF. For the CDR3, the DNA is TGTGCCACCAGGGCGGAGGCCTCCTACGAGCAGTACTTC.

V gene TRBV30 combines with J gene TRBJ2-3; the D gene is possibly TRBD2 (6 bases). V was pared by 0 bases and J by 4 bases, with 11 bases between. Germline CDR1 is GTSNPN and CDR2 is SVGIG (reference sequence). This CDR3 has 14 amino acids. Written as DNA, the CDR3 is TGTGCCTGGAGTGTAATGCGGGGAGCAGATACGCAGTATTTT. It yields the protein CAWSVMRGADTQYF. The whole variable domain, remainder taken from reference TRBV30 and TRBJ2-3, is SQTIHQWPATLVQPVGSPLSLECTVEGTSNPNLYWYRQAAGRGLQLLFYSVGIGQISSEVPQNLSASRPQDRQFILSSKKLLLSDSGFYLCAWSVMRGADTQYFGPGTRLTVL.

CDR3 nucleotides: TGTGCCAGCAGCTTGGGGGACAACTACAATGAGCAGTTCTTC. As protein: CASSLGDNYNEQFF. The chain has TRBV5-6 and TRBJ2-1; TRBD1 might be the D (6 bases). V lost 0 bases to trimming and J lost 3 bases, with 7 bases between them. Germline CDR1 SGHDT, CDR2 YYEEEE. This CDR3 is 14 amino acids long.

The rearrangement uses TRBV3-1 (or the pseudogene TRBV3-2) and TRBJ1-2; 10 bases fit TRBD1. Germline V gene sequence: CDR1 LGHDT, CDR2 YNNKEL (reference sequence). The CDR3 sequence is 15 residues long. V lost 2 bases and J lost 6; bases outside the gene matches: 6. The CDR3 sequence is CASSQTPDRGNGYTF. CDR3 bases: TGTGCCAGCAGCCAAACCCCGGACAGGGGGAATGGCTACACCTTC.

V is TRBV7-8 and J is TRBJ2-6; D unclear. The V end was cut by 7 bases, the J end by 0 bases, with 16 bases between. This CDR3 has 17 amino acids. Germline V gene data show CDR1 as SGHVS and CDR2 as FQNEAQ. CDR3: CASTPRSGNSGANVLTF. CDR3 nucleotides: TGTGCCAGCACCCCAAGGTCAGGTAACTCTGGGGCCAACGTCCTGACTTTC.

The chain has TRBV5-6 and TRBJ2-5, with TRBD2 identical over 8 bases. CDR1 is SGHDT and CDR2 is YYEEEE in the germline V gene. Losses at the gene ends were 2 bases for V and 3 bases for J; bases not matched to a gene: 12. This CDR3 contains 17 residues. The CDR3 spells CASSFLPGTRYEETQYF. CDR3 DNA: TGTGCCAGCAGCTTCCTTCCAGGGACTAGGTACGAAGAGACCCAGTACTTC.

The chain links TRBV6-2 or TRBV6-3 to TRBJ2-1; D is unresolved. CDR3 length: 13 residues. CDR1 is MNHEY and CDR2 is SVGEGT in the germline V gene. Trimming removed 2 bases at V and 3 bases at J, with 5 bases between. CDR3 residues: CASSYQDYNEQFF. CDR3 nucleotides: TGTGCCAGCAGTTACCAGGACTACAATGAGCAGTTCTTC.